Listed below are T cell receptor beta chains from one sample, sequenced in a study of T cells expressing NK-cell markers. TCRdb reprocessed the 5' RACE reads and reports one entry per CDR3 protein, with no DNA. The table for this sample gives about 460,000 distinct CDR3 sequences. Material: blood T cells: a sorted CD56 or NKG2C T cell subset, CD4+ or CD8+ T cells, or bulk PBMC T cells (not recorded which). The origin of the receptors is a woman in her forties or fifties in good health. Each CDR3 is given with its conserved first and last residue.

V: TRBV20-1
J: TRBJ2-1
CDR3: CSAAGTSGREQFF

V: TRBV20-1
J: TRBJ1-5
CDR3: CSASLGTGNQPQHF

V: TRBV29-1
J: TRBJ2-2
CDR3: CSVEESTNTGELFF

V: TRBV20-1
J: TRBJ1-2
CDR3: CSALKGGFYTF

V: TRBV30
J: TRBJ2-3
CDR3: CAWSGSFSTDTQYF

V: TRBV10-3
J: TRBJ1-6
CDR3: CATTMGWEVNSPLHF

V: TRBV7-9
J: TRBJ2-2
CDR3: CASSLGGRGNTGELFF

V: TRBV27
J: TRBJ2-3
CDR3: CASRTSGSPTRTDTQYF

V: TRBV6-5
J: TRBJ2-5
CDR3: CASTPSKGTQYF

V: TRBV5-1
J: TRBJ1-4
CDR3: CASSHRGGEEKLFF

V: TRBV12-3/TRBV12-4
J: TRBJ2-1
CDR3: CASSLGGGAGNGAYNEQFF

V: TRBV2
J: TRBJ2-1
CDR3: CASSEQARGQFF

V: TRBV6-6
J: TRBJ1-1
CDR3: CASRLPQGTEAFF

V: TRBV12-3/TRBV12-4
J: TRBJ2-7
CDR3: CASSRQGNPYEQYF

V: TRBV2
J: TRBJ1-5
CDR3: CASSERQGAWGPQHF

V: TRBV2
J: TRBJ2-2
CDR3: CASRQGPNTGELFF

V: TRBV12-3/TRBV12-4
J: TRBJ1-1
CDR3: CASSSLLWPTNTEAFF

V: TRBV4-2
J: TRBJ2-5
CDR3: CASSQVERAGGETQYF

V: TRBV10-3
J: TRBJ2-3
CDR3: CAIKADTDTQYF

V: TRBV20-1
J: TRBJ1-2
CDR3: CSASFLAGTSGYTF

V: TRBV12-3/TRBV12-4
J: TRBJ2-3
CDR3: CASSLSPWRERTDTQYF

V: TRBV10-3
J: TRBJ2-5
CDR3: CAVGMEAEAKETQYF

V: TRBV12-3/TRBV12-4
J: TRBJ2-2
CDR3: CASSREAMGELFF

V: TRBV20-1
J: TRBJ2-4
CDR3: CSARDWREVNKNIQYF

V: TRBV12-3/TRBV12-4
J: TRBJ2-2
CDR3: CASSSVARELFF

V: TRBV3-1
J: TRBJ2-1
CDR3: CASNGRGMSLQFF

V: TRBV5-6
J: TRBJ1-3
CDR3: CASSFGRTLSSGNTIYF

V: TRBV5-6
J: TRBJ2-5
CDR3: CASSLLVGVGEETQYF

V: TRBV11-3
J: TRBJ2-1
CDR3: CASSQGLAGGPNYNEQFF

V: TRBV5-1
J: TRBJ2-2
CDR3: CASSQQATGELFF

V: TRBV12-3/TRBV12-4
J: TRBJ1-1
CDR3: CASNPQGGSTEAFF

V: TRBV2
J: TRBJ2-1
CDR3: CASSVQPGALGEQFF

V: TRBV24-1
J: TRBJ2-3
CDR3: CATKETGAVTDTQYF

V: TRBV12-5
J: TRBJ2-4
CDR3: CASGLTGSDIQYF

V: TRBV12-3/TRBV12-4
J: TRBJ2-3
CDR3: CASSTGGQRRDTQYF

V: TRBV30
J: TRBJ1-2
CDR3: CAWSVGISYGYTF

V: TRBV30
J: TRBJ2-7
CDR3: CAWSLYGLEQYF

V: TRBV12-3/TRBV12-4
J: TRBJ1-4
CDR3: CASGTPHEKLFF

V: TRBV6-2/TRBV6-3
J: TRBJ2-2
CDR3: CASSNLAGSNTGELFF

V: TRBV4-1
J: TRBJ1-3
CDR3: CASSQGRGASSGNTIYF

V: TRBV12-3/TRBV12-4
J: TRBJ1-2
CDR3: CATTQGSQYGYTF

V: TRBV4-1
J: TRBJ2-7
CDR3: CASSQAPLSTIVGTYEQYF

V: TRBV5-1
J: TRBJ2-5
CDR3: CASSTTWTLGGTQYF

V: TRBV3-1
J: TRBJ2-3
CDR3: CASSQAGTDTQYF

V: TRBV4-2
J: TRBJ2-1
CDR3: CASSQGPAGSSYNEQFF

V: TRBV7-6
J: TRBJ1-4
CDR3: CASSPEVTNEKLFF

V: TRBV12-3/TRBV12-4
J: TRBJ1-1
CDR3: CASLRTASRAFF

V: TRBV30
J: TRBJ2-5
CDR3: CACTGGETQYF

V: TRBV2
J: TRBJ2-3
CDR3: CATMGISGARTDTQYF

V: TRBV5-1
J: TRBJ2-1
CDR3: CASSPGGRGGAVYDEQFF

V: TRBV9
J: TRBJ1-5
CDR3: CASTVGEWPDSNQPQHF

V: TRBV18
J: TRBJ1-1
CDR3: CASSFQENTEAFF

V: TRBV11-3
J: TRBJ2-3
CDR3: CASSFARGDTQYF

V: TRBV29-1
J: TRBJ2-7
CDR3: CSVGVGSSEQYF

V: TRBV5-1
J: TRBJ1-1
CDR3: CASSPQQGRWGNTEAFF

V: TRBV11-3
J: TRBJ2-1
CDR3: CASSLEGLAGVFSYNEQFF

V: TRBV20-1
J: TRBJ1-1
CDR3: CSAFGPGGNTEAFF